Following are 14 T cell receptor beta chains from one sample sequenced in a study of vaccination and CD4 T cells after COVID-19. One entry per CDR3 protein results from TCRdb running MiXCR on the PCR reads. The table lists tens of thousands of distinct CDR3 sequences, more than 45% of them singletons. The sequences come from CD4+ T cells from blood, collected before SARS-CoV-2 vaccination. The receptors were gathered from a human donor who had recovered from COVID-19.

The V and J genes are TRBV7-9 and TRBJ2-7; TRBD1 aligns across 9 bases. V lost 5 bases and J lost 5; bases outside the gene matches: 4. This CDR3 has 13 residues. Germline V gives CDR1 SEHNR, CDR2 FQNEAQ (reference sequence). CDR3 nucleotides: TGTGCCAGCAGCGTAGGGACAGGGAACGAGCAGTACTTC. It encodes CASSVGTGNEQYF.

The chain carries TRBV20-1 and TRBJ1-1; D perhaps matches TRBD1 (5 bases). Germline-derived CDR1 and CDR2 are DFQATT and SNEGSKA (reference sequence). The V end was cut by 7 bases, the J end by 4 bases, with 16 bases between. The CDR3 runs 13 residues. In DNA, the CDR3 is TGCAGTGGTACCCGGGGCCCCTCCACTGAAGCTTTCTTT. It is translated as CSGTRGPSTEAFF.

Only one count was recorded for this clonotype. This sequence joins TRBV7-3 and TRBJ2-7, with a weak D call TRBD2 (5 bases). There are 13 residues in the CDR3. CDR1 is SGHTA and CDR2 is FQGTGA in the germline V gene. V was pared by 5 bases and J by 6 bases, with 14 bases between. The CDR3 loop reads CASSEGTRGEQYF. The DNA for the CDR3 is TGTGCCAGCAGCGAGGGCACACGGGGCGAGCAGTACTTC.

The chain has TRBV11-2 and TRBJ2-3, with 7 nucleotides matching TRBD1. The trim removed 6 bases at V and 1 base at J, leaving 10 bases unmatched. The germline gives CDR1 SGHAT, CDR2 FQNNGV. The CDR3 sequence is 16 residues long. CDR3 sequence (DNA): TGTGCCAGCAGTTCCTTGAGGGGGCGGGGCACAGATACGCAGTATTTT. This encodes CASSSLRGRGTDTQYF. Drawing the rest from reference TRBV11-2 and TRBJ2-3, the complete variable domain is EAGVAQSPRYKIIEKRQSVAFWCNPISGHATLYWYQQILGQGPKLLIQFQNNGVVDDSQLPKDRFSAERLKGVDSTLKIQPAKLEDSAVYLCASSSLRGRGTDTQYFGPGTRLTVL.

This sequence joins TRBV28 and TRBJ2-2; D remains unclear. CDR3 size: 13 residues. The V and J ends lost 11 bases and 0 bases respectively, with 10 bases between them. The germline CDR1 and CDR2 sequences are MDHEN and SYDVKM. The CDR3 sequence is CASLAANTGELFF. The CDR3, as DNA: TGTGCCTCCCTGGCGGCGAACACCGGGGAGCTGTTTTTT.

This clonotype was picked up a small number of times. The gene calls are TRBV7-8 and TRBJ1-1; weak D call: TRBD1 (5 bases). The CDR3 is 14 amino acids. CDR1 is SGHVS and CDR2 is FQNEAQ in the germline V gene. V gave up 5 bases and J gave up 0 bases, with 10 bases separating them. The CDR3 sequence is CASSGQIMNTEAFF. The DNA of the CDR3 is TGTGCCAGCAGCGGACAAATCATGAACACTGAAGCTTTCTTT.

This clonotype was detected a few times. The chain recombines TRBV24-1 with TRBJ2-5; the D gene is possibly TRBD1 (5 bases). V dropped 1 base and J dropped 5 bases, with 13 bases sitting between them. The germline CDR1 and CDR2 sequences are KGHDR and SFDVKD. The CDR3 has 15 residues. The CDR3 loop reads CATSDFTDNAETQYF. CDR3 DNA sequence: TGTGCCACCAGTGATTTTACGGACAACGCCGAGACCCAGTACTTC.

This clonotype appeared a few times. The chain carries TRBV27 and TRBJ1-5, with TRBD1 matching over 7 bases. The germline CDR1 and CDR2 sequences are MNHEY and SMNVEV (reference sequence). The length of the CDR3 is 14 residues. Losses at the gene ends were 5 bases for V and 2 bases for J; bases not matched to a gene: 3. The CDR3 reads CASSRGQGNQPQHF. The CDR3 nucleotides are TGTGCCAGCAGTCGAGGACAGGGCAATCAGCCCCAGCATTTT.

The chain has TRBV10-3 and TRBJ2-5; 9 bases line up with TRBD1. The trim removed 3 bases at V and 6 bases at J, leaving 17 bases unmatched. CDR1 and CDR2 from the germline V gene are ENHRY and SYGVKD. This CDR3 has 18 residues. CDR3 in amino acids: CAISDGRPGTGFLKTQYF. As DNA, the CDR3 is TGTGCCATCAGTGACGGTAGACCCGGGACAGGGTTTTTAAAGACCCAGTACTTC.

The chain employs TRBV7-9 and TRBJ1-1; weak D call: TRBD1 (6 bases). CDR1 is SEHNR, CDR2 FQNEAQ, per germline (reference sequence). V was shortened by 6 bases and J by 1 base, with 12 bases between the two germline ends. CDR3 length equals 14 residues. The CDR3 DNA reads as TGTGCCAGCAGATCGAGGGGGGGGAACACTGAAGCTTTCTTT. Protein sequence: CASRSRGGNTEAFF.

A note on this clonotype: The DNA is left out, because the CDR3 cannot be placed on it with certainty; the CDR3 is given as TCRdb lists it. The chain employs TRBV7-2 and TRBJ1-6; the D call TRBD1 from the table was never checked on the DNA. The length of the CDR3 is 21 amino acids, counting both ends. Per the germline V gene, CDR1 is SGHTA and CDR2 is FQGNSA. Here the CDR3 reads CASSNTLSSRYFGPGDSPLHF.

This chain joins TRBV20-1 and TRBJ1-1; D remains unclear. The V gene's germline CDR1 is DFQATT and CDR2 SNEGSKA (reference sequence). The V end was cut by 5 bases, the J end by 1 base, with 11 bases between. The CDR3 has 13 amino acids. CDR3: CSAGQDTNTEAFF. CDR3 DNA: TGCAGTGCTGGTCAAGATACGAACACTGAAGCTTTCTTT.

This chain connects TRBV5-5 to TRBJ1-2; the D gene is possibly TRBD1 (6 bases). The V gene's germline CDR1 is SGHKS and CDR2 YYEKEE (reference sequence). V was pared by 5 bases and J by 4 bases, with 12 bases between. The CDR3 is made up of 13 amino acids. The CDR3 nucleotides are TGTGCCAGCAGAAGGACAGAACTCTATGGCTACACCTTC. The encoded protein is CASRRTELYGYTF.

V is TRBV2 and J is TRBJ2-5, with TRBD1 as a possible D gene (5 bases). The V end was cut by 6 bases, the J end by 4 bases, with 12 bases between. The V gene's germline CDR1 is SNHLY and CDR2 FYNNEI. The CDR3 totals 13 residues. The CDR3 region has the DNA TGTGCCAGCAGGATTTTGGGGCGAGAGACCCAGTACTTC. This gives the protein CASRILGRETQYF.